This T cell receptor (beta chain) came from a study of shared clonotypes between healthy human individuals. V dropped 4 bases and J dropped 3; count of bases not matched to a gene: 5. The germline CDR1 and CDR2 sequences are MGHRA and YSYEKL. The CDR3 extends over 14 amino acids. The donors were all Caucasian adults (living in Nashville, Tennessee). A CD45RA-negative memory subset and a CD45RA+ naive subset were separated from the CD4+ cells. The data were produced by immunoSEQ multiplex PCR, yet TCRdb's version contains in-frame clones alone and is incomplete. This table has some 550,000 clones, about 97% appearing once.

The sequenced sample consisted of naive CD4+ T cells sorted from blood. Subset denoted: CD45RA+ positively selected. This TCR was recovered from a woman in her twenties or thirties in good health. The V call is TRBV4-1, the J call TRBJ2-5; 7 nucleotides line up with TRBD1. Written as DNA, the CDR3 is TGCGCCAGCAGCCGCTCCGGGACAGAAGAGACCCAGTACTTC. Protein: CASSRSGTEETQYF.